One sample yielded the 26 T cell receptor beta chains listed below, sequenced in a study of blood T cell repertoires in COVID-19. Using immunoSEQ multiplex PCR, the repertoire was profiled, and TCRdb retains in-frame clones only, with some absent. The table records about 120,000 clones, 65% to 85% of them present only once. The sequenced sample consisted of peripheral blood. These receptors all come from a man aged 70 or older with acute or convalescent COVID-19.

The chain combines TRBV2 with TRBJ1-2; the D is unclear. Trimming cost V 3 bases and J 8 bases, with 13 bases left between them. CDR3 length: 13 residues. CDR1 is SNHLY and CDR2 is FYNNEI in the germline V gene. CDR3 in DNA: TGTGCCAGCAGTGAGGGCAGGCAAAACGGCTACACCTTC. It specifies CASSEGRQNGYTF.

The V gene is TRBV6-5, the J gene TRBJ1-2; 8 nucleotides agree with TRBD1. V trimming: 5 bases; J trimming: 8 bases; junction bases outside the gene matches: 7. CDR1 is MNHEY and CDR2 is SVGAGI in the germline V gene. The CDR3 totals 13 residues. The CDR3 reads CASSPRTGNGYTF. The CDR3 bases are TGTGCCAGCAGTCCCCGGACAGGGAACGGCTACACCTTC.

This clone was observed a single time. The chain employs TRBV2 and TRBJ2-7; D call uncertain. The V and J ends lost 2 bases and 4 bases respectively, with 6 bases between them. CDR1 is SNHLY, CDR2 FYNNEI, per germline. CDR3 length: 12 amino acids. The CDR3 spells CASSESQYEQYF. CDR3 sequence (DNA): TGTGCCAGCAGTGAATCGCAGTACGAGCAGTACTTC.

CDR3 loop: CATSRDGTGLYEQYF. The CDR3 region has the DNA TGTGCCACCAGCAGAGATGGGACAGGACTTTACGAGCAGTACTTC. The chain employs TRBV15 and TRBJ2-7, with 8 bases identical to TRBD1. Germline assignment: CDR1 LNHNV and CDR2 YYDKDF (reference sequence). V shed 0 bases and J 4 bases; nucleotides not matched to a gene: 5. The CDR3 has 15 amino acids. The variable domain in full, with the rest retrieved from reference TRBV15 and TRBJ2-7, is DAMVIQNPRYQVTQFGKPVTLSCSQTLNHNVMYWYQQKSSQAPKLLFHYYDKDFNNEADTPDNFQSRRPNTSFCFLDIRSPGLGDTAMYLCATSRDGTGLYEQYFGPGTRLTVT.

The gene calls are TRBV14 and TRBJ2-5, with TRBD1 identical over 9 bases. The CDR3 is 14 amino acids. Trimming cost V 6 bases and J 9 bases; bases outside gene matches: 11. Germline V gives CDR1 SGHDN, CDR2 FVKESK. The CDR3 nucleotides are TGTGCCAGCAGTCCACAGGGGGCCCAAGGGGCCCAGTACTTC. Amino acid sequence: CASSPQGAQGAQYF.

The chain carries TRBV13 and TRBJ2-3; no definite D call. The V gene's germline CDR1 is PRHDT and CDR2 FYEKMQ (reference sequence). The V gene lost 2 bases and the J gene lost 8 bases, with 14 bases spanning the gap. The CDR3 extends over 14 amino acids. CDR3 protein: CASSLIVQPGTQYF. The CDR3, as DNA: TGTGCCAGCAGCTTAATTGTCCAGCCGGGTACGCAGTATTTT.

The DNA for the CDR3 is TGTGCCAGCAGCCACGGGGATAGCGGGGGGCGGGGGAACACCGGGGAGCTGTTTTTT. It is translated as CASSHGDSGGRGNTGELFF. The chain employs TRBV4-2 and TRBJ2-2; 10 bases align to TRBD2. The CDR3 length is 19 residues. From germline, CDR1 is LGHNA and CDR2 YNFKEQ. With 3 bases clipped from V and 1 base from J, the junction kept 11 bases outside the gene matches.

The chain recombines TRBV2 with TRBJ1-6, with 8 bases fitting TRBD1. CDR1 and CDR2 (germline): SNHLY, FYNNEI. The V segment lost 8 bases and the J segment 6 bases; nucleotides outside the gene matches: 3. CDR3 length equals 13 residues. CDR3 region: CASEGQVNSPLHF. For the CDR3, the DNA is TGTGCCAGCGAGGGACAGGTTAATTCACCCCTCCACTTT.

The chain recombines TRBV5-6 with TRBJ1-6; maybe TRBD1 (6 bases). This CDR3 is built from 16 residues. The germline CDR1 and CDR2 sequences are SGHDT and YYEEEE. V lost 1 base and J 7 bases, leaving 15 bases between the germline ends. The CDR3 reads CASSLRAGGANSPLHF. The CDR3 coding sequence is TGTGCCAGCAGCTTGCGGGCCGGGGGGGCGAATTCACCCCTCCACTTT.

The CDR3 here is CASSLAGQGGEKLFF. CDR3 DNA: TGTGCCAGCAGCTTAGCGGGCCAGGGAGGGGAAAAACTGTTTTTT. The gene calls are TRBV7-9 and TRBJ1-4, with a weak D call TRBD1 (5 bases). V lost 0 bases, J lost 8 bases, and 13 bases lay in between. Germline V CDR1 and CDR2: SEHNR, FQNEAQ (reference sequence). The CDR3 totals 15 residues.

The chain is built from TRBV7-2 and TRBJ2-1, with 13 bases matching TRBD2. V trimming: 6 bases; J trimming: 1 base; junction bases outside the gene matches: 6. Looked up from germline, CDR1 is SGHTA and CDR2 is FQGNSA. The CDR3 covers 17 residues. The CDR3 bases are TGTGCCAGCAGACTAGCGGGGGGGGCGTGGTCCTACAATGAGCAGTTCTTC. Its translation is CASRLAGGAWSYNEQFF.

V usage is TRBV9 and J usage is TRBJ2-7, with 8 bases aligning to TRBD2. This CDR3 has 15 amino acids. CDR1 and CDR2 (germline): SGDLS, YYNGEE. With 3 bases clipped from V and 0 bases from J, the junction kept 5 bases outside the gene matches. This chain's CDR3 is CASSASGGSSYEQYF. CDR3 bases: TGTGCCAGCAGCGCCTCGGGGGGGAGCTCCTACGAGCAGTACTTC.

The sample holds a few counts of this clone. The chain combines TRBV6-2 or TRBV6-3 with TRBJ2-1; D is perhaps TRBD2 (6 bases). The germline V gene encodes CDR1 MNHEY and CDR2 SVGEGT. CDR3 size: 14 residues. Trimming pared 5 bases from V and 0 bases from J, leaving 8 bases between. The CDR3, as DNA: TGTGCCAGCAGTGGGGGGAGCTCCTACAATGAGCAGTTCTTC. Protein: CASSGGSSYNEQFF.

This chain joins TRBV6-1 and TRBJ1-6; D is perhaps TRBD1 (5 bases). This CDR3 has 16 amino acids. Germline V gives CDR1 MNHNS, CDR2 SASEGT. With 2 bases removed from V and 5 bases from J, the gap between germline ends came to 13 bases. The CDR3 DNA is TGTGCCAGCAGTGAATCATTGACAGTAAATAATTCACCCCTCCACTTT. This sequence encodes CASSESLTVNNSPLHF.

The CDR3 coding sequence is TGTGCCAGCAGCTTGGGCGGGATTCTAGCCAAAAACATTCAGTACTTC. This sequence encodes CASSLGGILAKNIQYF. This chain uses TRBV5-6 with TRBJ2-4; D possibly corresponds to TRBD2 (6 bases). The CDR3 covers 16 residues. Germline assignment: CDR1 SGHDT and CDR2 YYEEEE. V was pared by 0 bases and J by 0 bases, with 10 bases between.

This clone was recorded only once. The chain joins TRBV25-1 to TRBJ1-2; TRBD1 matches at 7 bases. The CDR3 consists of 17 residues. Trimming cost V 1 base and J 2 bases; bases outside gene matches: 10. Per the germline V gene, CDR1 is MGHDK and CDR2 is SYGVNS. The CDR3 DNA is TGTGCCAGCAGTGAATGGGGCGAGGGGGCGGGGAACTATGGCTACACCTTC. The encoded protein is CASSEWGEGAGNYGYTF.

This chain joins TRBV28 and TRBJ2-1; perhaps TRBD1 as D (6 bases). Trimming took off 3 bases at V and 5 bases at J, with 14 bases between the two ends. This CDR3 comprises 15 residues. Germline V CDR1 and CDR2: MDHEN, SYDVKM. In DNA form, the CDR3 reads TGTGCCAGCAGTTTTCGTCGGACAGATAACAATGAGCAGTTCTTC. Its protein is CASSFRRTDNNEQFF.

The chain's CDR3 is CATSGLGSEQFF. The CDR3 nucleotides are TGTGCCACCAGCGGGCTTGGGAGTGAGCAGTTCTTC. The chain joins TRBV24-1 to TRBJ2-1; D is possibly TRBD2 (5 bases). V was shortened by 7 bases and J by 9 bases, with 12 bases between the two germline ends. CDR1 and CDR2 from the germline V gene are KGHDR and SFDVKD. CDR3 length: 12 amino acids.

This chain links TRBV11-1 with TRBJ2-1, with TRBD1 matching 7 bases. Germline CDR1 is SGHAT and CDR2 is FQDESV (reference sequence). V was pared by 3 bases and J by 5 bases, with 7 bases of the junction left unmatched. The CDR3 extends over 15 amino acids. CDR3 sequence (DNA): TGTGCCAGCAGCTTGGGACAGTCTTCCCACAATGAGCAGTTCTTC. Translation: CASSLGQSSHNEQFF.

V and J are TRBV15 and TRBJ1-6, with unresolved D. CDR1 LNHNV and CDR2 YYDKDF come from the germline V gene (reference sequence). V was cut by 5 bases and J by 5 bases, with 10 bases left in between. The CDR3 runs 14 residues. The CDR3 protein is CATSPLRDNSPLHF. Written as DNA, the CDR3 is TGTGCCACCAGCCCCCTCCGGGATAATTCACCCCTCCACTTT.

The chain couples TRBV10-2 to TRBJ1-6; D call uncertain. Trimming took 7 bases from V and 0 from J, leaving 7 bases between them. This CDR3 has 14 residues. Germline V gene lookup returns CDR1 WSHSY and CDR2 SAAADI. The CDR3 is CASTWSSYNSPLHF. In DNA form, the CDR3 reads TGCGCCAGCACCTGGAGCTCCTATAATTCACCCCTCCACTTT.

V and J are TRBV6-5 and TRBJ1-2; TRBD1 agrees at 7 bases. V shed 8 bases, J shed 3 bases, and the junction held 9 bases outside the gene matches. Germline CDR1 and CDR2: MNHEY and SVGAGI. CDR3 size: 14 residues. CDR3 bases: TGTGCCAGCGGGAGGACAGGTGGGGACTATGGCTACACCTTC. Protein sequence: CASGRTGGDYGYTF.

The V call is TRBV7-9, the J call TRBJ1-4; 7 bases are a match to TRBD1. Trimming cost V 3 bases and J 6 bases; bases outside gene matches: 4. Germline assignment: CDR1 SEHNR and CDR2 FQNEAQ (reference sequence). The CDR3 loop spans 14 amino acids. The CDR3 nucleotides read TGTGCCAGCAGCTTCGGTCAGGGGGATGAAAAACTGTTTTTT. Protein product: CASSFGQGDEKLFF.

This clone was picked up a small number of times. The sample contains more than one DNA sequence encoding this CDR3. This sequence joins TRBV7-2 and TRBJ1-5; D may be TRBD1 (6 bases). CDR1 SGHTA and CDR2 FQGNSA come from the germline V gene. V shed 5 bases and J shed 3 bases, with 11 bases lying between them. CDR3 length: 14 residues. The CDR3 bases are TGTGCCAGCAGCCCTAGGGGGTCCAATCAGCCCCAGCATTTT. It yields the protein CASSPRGSNQPQHF. Full variable domain (rest looked up from reference TRBV7-2 and TRBJ1-5): GAGVSQSPSNKVTEKGKDVELRCDPISGHTALYWYRQSLGQGLEFLIYFQGNSAPDKSGLPSDRFSAERTGGSVSTLTIQRTQQEDSAVYLCASSPRGSNQPQHFGDGTRLSIL.

Points on this clone: The same CDR3 arises from other DNA sequences in this sample as well. The chain is built from TRBV7-8 and TRBJ1-5, with D perhaps matching TRBD1 (5 bases). The CDR3 is 14 residues long. Germline lookup yields CDR1 SGHVS and CDR2 FQNEAQ. Trimming shortened V by 9 bases and J by 1 base, and 13 bases separated the two germline ends. DNA for the CDR3: TGTGCCAGTAGACTAGGGGCCAGCAATCAGCCCCAGCATTTT. Translation: CASRLGASNQPQHF. The variable domain in full, with the rest retrieved from reference TRBV7-8 and TRBJ1-5, is GAGVSQSPRYKVAKRGQDVALRCDPISGHVSLFWYQQALGQGPEFLTYFQNEAQLDKSGLPSDRFFAERPEGSVSTLKIQRTQQEDSAVYLCASRLGASNQPQHFGDGTRLSIL.

The CDR3 nucleotides are TGTGCCAGCAGTGTGTCGGTCGGGGGGGCCGGTGACACCGGGGAGCTGTTTTTT. Translated, it gives CASSVSVGGAGDTGELFF. The V gene is TRBV6-1, the J gene TRBJ2-2; 8 nucleotides align to TRBD2. The junction had 13 bases not matched to a gene; V was cut back by 4 bases and J by 3 bases. The CDR3 has 18 residues. Looked up from germline, CDR1 is MNHNS and CDR2 is SASEGT.